The text below deals with one TCR beta chain. The CDR3 regions of TCR beta were amplified from RNA transcripts. HTBI primers were the set used in a first-round RT-PCR of the TCR CDR3. TCRdb passed the multiplex PCR reads through MiXCR, listing each CDR3 protein once. The sample contains about 520,000 distinct CDR3 sequences, around 22% of which appear only once. The data originate from a study of T cells in Graves' hyperthyroidism and ophthalmopathy. The trim removed 9 bases at V and 7 bases at J, leaving 11 bases unmatched. The germline V gene encodes CDR1 MNHEY and CDR2 SVGAGI. The length of the CDR3 is 13 residues.

The TCR was taken from a woman under 40 with Graves' ophthalmopathy. The chain employs TRBV6-5 and TRBJ1-2; 7 bases align to TRBD1. The sequencing sample was made of blood. The CDR3 sequence: CASKEGAPSGYTF. The DNA for the CDR3 is TGTGCCAGTAAAGAGGGGGCGCCGAGTGGCTACACCTTC.